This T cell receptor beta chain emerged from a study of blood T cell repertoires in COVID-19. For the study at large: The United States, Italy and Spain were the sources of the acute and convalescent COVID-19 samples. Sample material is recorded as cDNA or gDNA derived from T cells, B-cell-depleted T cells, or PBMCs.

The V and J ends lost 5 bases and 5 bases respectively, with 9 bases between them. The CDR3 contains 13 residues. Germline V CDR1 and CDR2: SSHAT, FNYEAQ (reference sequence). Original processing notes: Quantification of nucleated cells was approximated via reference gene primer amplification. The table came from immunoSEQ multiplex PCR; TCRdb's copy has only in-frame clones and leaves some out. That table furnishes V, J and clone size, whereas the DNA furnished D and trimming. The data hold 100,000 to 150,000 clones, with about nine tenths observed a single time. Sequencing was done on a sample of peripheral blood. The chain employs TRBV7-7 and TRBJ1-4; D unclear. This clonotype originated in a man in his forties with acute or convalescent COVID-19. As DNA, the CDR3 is TGTGCCAGCAGCCCCGGGGTAAATGAAAAACTGTTTTTT. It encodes CASSPGVNEKLFF.